These 22 T cell receptor beta chains share one sample of origin, sequenced in a study of cytomegalovirus exposure and HLA in healthy donors. Vbeta (60) and Jbeta (13) primers were used in the PCR. TCRdb's table, derived via immunoSEQ multiplex PCR, lists solely in-frame clones and lacks some. Among under 110,000 clones listed, 60% to 80% were seen once. Sequenced input: PBMCs. The receptors stem from a man aged 35-49 years in good health and CMV-seronegative.

The chain recombines TRBV29-1 with TRBJ2-1; 9 positions agree with TRBD1. The CDR3 has 16 amino acids. CDR1 is SQVTM, CDR2 ANQGSEA, per germline. V was clipped by 4 bases and J by 8 bases; unmatched bases: 15. Here the CDR3 reads CSVVTGTGQGGHEQFF. DNA for the CDR3: TGCAGCGTTGTGACGGGGACGGGACAGGGTGGGCATGAGCAGTTCTTC.

J is TRBJ1-1 and V is TRBV4-1; weak D call: TRBD1 (5 bases). The ends were cut back, 2 bases at V and 1 base at J, with 5 bases in the middle. Per germline, CDR1 MGHRA and CDR2 YSYEKL. The length of the CDR3 is 13 residues. CDR3 coding DNA: TGCGCCAGCAGCCAAAGGGGGAACACTGAAGCTTTCTTT. It yields the protein CASSQRGNTEAFF.

The rearrangement joins TRBV19 to TRBJ1-5, with a tentative D call TRBD1 (5 bases). This CDR3 is 14 amino acids long. In germline, CDR1 is LNHDA, CDR2 SQIVND (reference sequence). The V and J ends lost 7 bases and 11 bases respectively, with 21 bases between them. The CDR3, as DNA: TGTGCCAGTACCAGCGGGGAGCAGGGCAAAGCCCAGCATTTT. Protein sequence: CASTSGEQGKAQHF.

This clone has more than one count but fewer than ten. This chain connects TRBV6-5 to TRBJ1-1; tentative D call: TRBD1 (6 bases). V was trimmed by 2 bases and J by 3 bases, leaving 10 bases between them. CDR3 length equals 14 residues. The germline gives CDR1 MNHEY, CDR2 SVGAGI. The CDR3 reads CASSYRGRDTEAFF. DNA of the CDR3: TGTGCCAGCAGTTACAGGGGGAGGGACACTGAAGCTTTCTTT.

This clone showed up just a few times. J is TRBJ2-2 and V is TRBV7-9; TRBD1 aligns across 7 bases. This CDR3 spans 14 amino acids. Germline V CDR1 and CDR2: SEHNR, FQNEAQ (reference sequence). The V gene end was trimmed by 7 bases and the J gene end by 0 bases; junction bases not matched to a gene: 2. CDR3 in amino acids: CASKQGTNTGELFF. In nucleotides, the CDR3 is TGTGCCAGCAAACAGGGGACGAACACCGGGGAGCTGTTTTTT.

This chain joins TRBV6-4 and TRBJ1-1, with a tentative D call TRBD1 (6 bases). V was clipped by 3 bases and J by 1 base, with 6 bases between them. The V gene's germline CDR1 is MRHNA and CDR2 SNTAGT. CDR3 length: 13 amino acids. CDR3 region: CASSEQGNTEAFF. In DNA form, the CDR3 reads TGTGCCAGCAGTGAACAGGGGAACACTGAAGCTTTCTTT.

The chain joins TRBV5-4 to TRBJ2-2; 8 bases fit TRBD1. CDR1 and CDR2 from the germline V gene are SGHNT and YYREEE (reference sequence). J was trimmed by 1 base and V by 3 bases; bases with no gene match: 2. This CDR3 spans 15 amino acids. The CDR3 nucleotides read TGTGCCAGCAGCTCCGGGACAGGGAACACCGGGGAGCTGTTTTTT. The encoded protein is CASSSGTGNTGELFF.

The CDR3 sequence: CAISPQGAGTGELFF. As DNA, the CDR3 is TGTGCCATCAGCCCACAGGGGGCGGGAACCGGGGAGCTGTTTTTT. The chain joins TRBV10-3 to TRBJ2-2, with TRBD1 matching over 9 bases. Trimming at V came to 6 bases and at J to 5 bases, leaving 7 bases not matched to a gene. From germline, CDR1 is ENHRY and CDR2 SYGVKD. This CDR3 contains 15 residues.

V gene TRBV29-1 combines with J gene TRBJ2-7; perhaps TRBD1 as D (6 bases). The CDR3 sequence is 13 residues long. Trimming pared 4 bases from V and 6 bases from J, leaving 16 bases between. Germline-derived CDR1 and CDR2 are SQVTM and ANQGSEA. CDR3 region: CSVGQGLSGEQYF. DNA for the CDR3: TGCAGCGTTGGCCAGGGGCTATCTGGCGAGCAGTACTTC.

This rearrangement joins TRBV28 to TRBJ1-5, with 9 nucleotides matching TRBD1. Trimming took 5 bases from V and 7 from J; bases not matched to a gene: 18. This CDR3 comprises 18 residues. Germline CDR1 reads MDHEN; CDR2 reads SYDVKM. CDR3 residues: CASSPLVPRTGEWQPQHF. The CDR3 nucleotides are TGTGCCAGCAGTCCCTTAGTTCCACGGACAGGGGAATGGCAGCCCCAGCATTTT.

This sequence joins TRBV5-1 and TRBJ2-3, with TRBD2 as a possible D gene (7 bases). The CDR3 runs 16 residues. V lost 6 bases and J lost 4, with 21 bases in between. Germline CDR1 SGHRS, CDR2 YFSETQ. Here the CDR3 reads CASTPLPGGGADTQYF. CDR3 bases: TGCGCCAGCACGCCGCTACCCGGCGGGGGCGCAGATACGCAGTATTTT.

The chain links TRBV5-1 to TRBJ1-2, with D unclear. Trimming removed 0 bases at V and 0 bases at J, with 9 bases between. Germline lookup yields CDR1 SGHRS and CDR2 YFSETQ. The CDR3 covers 15 residues. The CDR3 reads CASSLVGDTNYGYTF. DNA for the CDR3: TGCGCCAGCAGCTTGGTTGGCGACACTAACTATGGCTACACCTTC.

This clone has just one count. The chain is built from TRBV29-1 and TRBJ1-1; TRBD1 agrees at 7 bases. This CDR3 spans 16 amino acids. The junction had 11 bases not matched to a gene; V was cut back by 3 bases and J by 1 base. Per the germline V gene, CDR1 is SQVTM and CDR2 is ANQGSEA. The CDR3 coding sequence is TGCAGCGTTGAGAGACAAACGGGACAGCCGAACACTGAAGCTTTCTTT. Protein product: CSVERQTGQPNTEAFF. Drawing the rest from reference TRBV29-1 and TRBJ1-1, the complete variable domain is SAVISQKPSRDICQRGTSLTIQCQVDSQVTMMFWYRQQPGQSLTLIATANQGSEATYESGFVIDKFPISRPNLTFSTLTVSNMSPEDSSIYLCSVERQTGQPNTEAFFGQGTRLTVV.

The rearrangement links TRBV5-5 to TRBJ2-5; 8 bases match TRBD1. Looked up from germline, CDR1 is SGHKS and CDR2 is YYEKEE (reference sequence). The CDR3 consists of 16 residues. V dropped 1 base and J dropped 5; count of bases not matched to a gene: 10. CDR3 DNA: TGTGCCAGCAGCTTGTGGGTGACAGGGGCGGGGGAGACCCAGTACTTC. As protein: CASSLWVTGAGETQYF.

This clone was detected a few times. The rearrangement joins TRBV2 to TRBJ1-4; 11 bases align to TRBD1. The CDR3 has 14 residues. The V gene end was trimmed by 5 bases and the J gene end by 8 bases; junction bases not matched to a gene: 4. In germline, CDR1 is SNHLY, CDR2 FYNNEI. The CDR3 DNA follows: TGTGCCAGCAGTACCGGGACAGGGGGGGAAAAACTGTTTTTT. This translates into CASSTGTGGEKLFF.

The chain recombines TRBV19 with TRBJ2-7; 7 nucleotides agree with TRBD1. Germline V gene lookup returns CDR1 LNHDA and CDR2 SQIVND (reference sequence). This CDR3 is 15 amino acids long. V was pared by 3 bases and J by 3 bases, with 8 bases of the junction left unmatched. The DNA for the CDR3 is TGTGCCAGTAGTATGGGGCGACAGGGCGGCTACGAGCAGTACTTC. Translation gives CASSMGRQGGYEQYF. Supplemented by reference TRBV19 and TRBJ2-7, the full variable domain reads DGGITQSPKYLFRKEGQNVTLSCEQNLNHDAMYWYRQDPGQGLRLIYYSQIVNDFQKGDIAEGYSVSREKKESFPLTVTSAQKNPTAFYLCASSMGRQGGYEQYFGPGTRLTVT.

The chain employs TRBV6-1 and TRBJ1-1, with TRBD1 identical over 7 bases. V trimming: 6 bases; J trimming: 3 bases; junction bases outside the gene matches: 4. The CDR3 covers 13 residues. From germline, CDR1 is MNHNS and CDR2 SASEGT. In DNA form, the CDR3 reads TGTGCCAGCAGCGCCAGGGGGGACACTGAAGCTTTCTTT. Translation gives CASSARGDTEAFF.

This clone has only a few counts. The rearrangement links TRBV7-8 to TRBJ2-5; 7 bases line up with TRBD1. The CDR3 has 16 amino acids. Germline trimming cut 5 bases from V and 0 bases from J; bases unmatched to any gene: 9. Germline CDR1 and CDR2: SGHVS and FQNEAQ. The CDR3 DNA reads as TGTGCCAGCAGCAGAAGGACAGGAACCGACCAAGAGACCCAGTACTTC. Protein: CASSRRTGTDQETQYF.

The gene calls are TRBV29-1 and TRBJ1-2, with D perhaps matching TRBD1 (5 bases). Trimming stripped 4 bases from V and 5 bases from J, with 11 bases between. CDR1 is SQVTM and CDR2 is ANQGSEA in the germline V gene. This CDR3 has 12 amino acids. In DNA, the CDR3 is TGCAGCGTTGGGCATGGGGGGTATGGCTACACCTTC. As protein: CSVGHGGYGYTF. Combining the CDR3 with reference TRBV29-1 and TRBJ1-2 gives the whole variable domain SAVISQKPSRDICQRGTSLTIQCQVDSQVTMMFWYRQQPGQSLTLIATANQGSEATYESGFVIDKFPISRPNLTFSTLTVSNMSPEDSSIYLCSVGHGGYGYTFGSGTRLTVV.

The chain links TRBV5-5 to TRBJ1-6; D gene unclear. CDR1 is SGHKS and CDR2 is YYEKEE in the germline V gene (reference sequence). The V end lost 3 bases, the J end lost 6 bases, and 10 bases lay between the germline ends. The CDR3 runs 14 residues. CDR3 coding DNA: TGTGCCAGCAGCTGGGAGGTCGGTAATTCACCCCTCCACTTT. Translating it yields CASSWEVGNSPLHF. Based on the CDR3 plus reference TRBV5-5 and TRBJ1-6, the full variable domain is DAGVTQSPTHLIKTRGQQVTLRCSPISGHKSVSWYQQVLGQGPQFIFQYYEKEERGRGNFPDRFSARQFPNYSSELNVNALLLGDSALYLCASSWEVGNSPLHFGNGTRLTVT.

This chain uses TRBV27 with TRBJ2-2; 10 nucleotides line up with TRBD1. Germline V gene data show CDR1 as MNHEY and CDR2 as SMNVEV (reference sequence). V was pared by 6 bases and J by 0 bases, with 4 bases of the junction left unmatched. This CDR3 region has 16 residues. CDR3 DNA: TGTGCCAGCAGCACGGGACAGGGGACGAACACCGGGGAGCTGTTTTTT. Protein product: CASSTGQGTNTGELFF.

On this clone itself: The same CDR3 can be traced to other DNA sequences in this sample. This chain links TRBV5-1 with TRBJ1-3, with D tentatively TRBD1 (6 bases). There are 14 residues in the CDR3. V lost 4 bases to trimming and J lost 1 base, with 9 bases between them. Germline V gene sequence: CDR1 SGHRS, CDR2 YFSETQ. The chain's CDR3 is CASSQQGSGNTIYF. CDR3 nucleotide sequence: TGCGCCAGCAGCCAACAGGGATCTGGAAACACCATATATTTT.